The text below deals with one T cell receptor beta chain. V gave up 6 bases and J gave up 5 bases; unmatched junction bases: 5. The CDR3 has 13 residues. CDR1 and CDR2 (germline): SNHLY, FYNNEI. Recruits, aged about 18 to 95 years, lived in 25 or so US areas. The data belong to a study of blood T cell repertoires in COVID-19. Study information: COVID-19 samples collected from the United States, Italy and Spain covered acute and convalescent phases. PBMCs, B-cell-depleted T cells, or T cells provided the cDNA or gDNA that made up the material.

Original analysis: It was from reference gene primer amplification that nucleated cell counts were estimated. The table came from immunoSEQ multiplex PCR; TCRdb's copy has only in-frame clones and leaves some out. V, J and clone size derive from that table, while D and trimming were established from the DNA sequence. This table holds some 340,000 clones, about 87% found once. The clonotype was recovered from a woman in her 30s who had recovered from COVID-19. V and J are TRBV2 and TRBJ1-2; TRBD1 matches 8 bases. Sequencing was performed on PBMCs or T cells enriched from blood (not recorded which). The chain's CDR3 is CASREDRAYGYTF. The CDR3 DNA sequence: TGTGCCAGCAGGGAGGACAGGGCTTATGGCTACACCTTC.